A few counts support the clone carrying this T cell receptor beta chain. Via MiXCR, TCRdb re-called the RACE reads, giving one row per CDR3 protein. The sample contains 120,000 to 150,000 distinct CDR3 sequences, about 10% of which appear only once. Stated time point: patch test 2, 6 weeks after DPC sensitization. This sample's treatment: therapeutic diphenylcyclopropenone sensitization with weekly scalp DPC. CDR1 is MNHEY, CDR2 SMNVEV, per germline (reference sequence). CDR3 length: 13 residues. V was pared by 8 bases and J by 2 bases, with 6 bases of the junction left unmatched. The data are from a study of human T cells and chemical hapten exposure.

V usage is TRBV27 and J usage is TRBJ2-7, with 7 bases aligning to TRBD1. Source: whole blood, taken in connection with sensitization to the hapten diphenylcyclopropenone (DPC). This receptor was obtained from a woman aged 45-65 years with alopecia areata. Some clones in this sample may be carry-over from other donors' samples. CDR3 in amino acids: CASSTGPTYEQYF. The CDR3 nucleotides read TGTGCCAGCTCGACAGGGCCCACCTACGAGCAGTACTTC.